The 8 T cell receptor beta chains listed next were all sequenced from one sample in a study of blood T cells in healthy people across ages. Next came a second PCR, run for about 7 to 12 cycles, which used a sample-barcoded 5' primer along with a J-beta primer mix. TCRdb re-called the 5' RACE reads with MiXCR, one entry per CDR3 protein. Of roughly 680,000 distinct CDR3 sequences in the sample, roughly half were seen once. Input material: blood. The receptor set was obtained from an elderly woman in good health.

At least ten counts were recorded for this clonotype. The rearrangement links TRBV20-1 to TRBJ2-7; no firm D call. This CDR3 has 13 residues. V was shortened by 3 bases and J by 2 bases, with 11 bases between the two germline ends. The germline V gene has CDR1 DFQATT and CDR2 SNEGSKA (reference sequence). The CDR3 sequence: CSASHVTAYEQYF. Here the CDR3 DNA reads TGCAGTGCTAGTCACGTCACCGCCTACGAGCAGTACTTC.

In this sample, this clonotype turned up once. This sequence may be a read error, since a much larger clone differs from it by one base. The V call is TRBV5-1, the J call TRBJ2-7, with 7 bases that match TRBD1. V gave up 5 bases and J gave up 6 bases; unmatched junction bases: 11. The CDR3 has 14 amino acids. Germline-derived CDR1 and CDR2 are SGHRS and YFSETQ. The chain's CDR3 is CASRVDREGCEQYF. In nucleotides, the CDR3 is TGCGCCAGCAGAGTTGACAGGGAAGGCTGCGAGCAGTACTTC.

Concerning this clonotype itself: A much larger clonotype is one base distant, so this may be a read error. The CDR3 nucleotides are TGTGCCAGTAGTACCTGGACGGGGGAAGAGGCCCAGTACTTC. Its protein is CASSTWTGEEAQYF. J is TRBJ2-7 and V is TRBV19; weak D call: TRBD2 (6 bases). Germline values: CDR1 LNHDA, CDR2 SQIVND (reference sequence). The V end lost 4 bases, the J end lost 10 bases, and 20 bases lay between the germline ends. CDR3 length: 14 residues.

This clonotype has at least ten counts. The gene calls are TRBV3-1 and TRBJ2-1; D may be TRBD1 (5 bases). This CDR3 spans 17 amino acids. CDR1 and CDR2 (germline): LGHDT, YNNKEL (reference sequence). V was cut by 3 bases and J by 3 bases, with 18 bases left in between. CDR3 protein: CASSQFAGRVGYNEQFF. The CDR3 nucleotides read TGTGCCAGCAGCCAGTTCGCCGGCAGGGTTGGCTACAATGAGCAGTTCTTC.

In the case of this clonotype: A read error may explain this, as a much larger clone is one base away. V usage is TRBV7-3 and J usage is TRBJ2-7, with D uncertain. Germline V gives CDR1 SGHTA, CDR2 FQGTGA. V lost 2 bases to trimming and J lost 4 bases, with 12 bases between them. CDR3 length: 14 amino acids. CDR3 sequence (DNA): TGTGCCAGCAGCTTAGGTAGGAGCCAGTACGAGCAGTACTTC. Its translation is CASSLGRSQYEQYF.

This clonotype was observed a single time. The chain links TRBV25-1 to TRBJ2-1; 8 nucleotides line up with TRBD2. Germline V gene data show CDR1 as MGHDK and CDR2 as SYGVNS. The CDR3 is made up of 18 amino acids. V lost 0 bases and J lost 7; bases outside the gene matches: 14. The CDR3 sequence: CASSEYLGALAGINEQFF. The CDR3 DNA is TGTGCCAGCAGTGAATACCTCGGTGCGTTAGCGGGAATAAATGAGCAGTTCTTC. Full variable domain (outside the CDR3, taken from reference TRBV25-1 and TRBJ2-1): EADIYQTPRYLVIGTGKKITLECSQTMGHDKMYWYQQDPGMELHLIHYSYGVNSTEKGDLSSESTVSRIRTEHFPLTLESARPSHTSQYLCASSEYLGALAGINEQFFGPGTRLTVL.

V usage is TRBV7-9 and J usage is TRBJ2-2; 12 bases map to TRBD1. This CDR3 is 17 amino acids long. Germline loops: CDR1 SEHNR, CDR2 FQNEAQ (reference sequence). J lost 5 bases, V lost 5 bases, and 9 bases had no gene match. The CDR3 spells CASSGYRDRGLTGELFF. The DNA for the CDR3 is TGTGCCAGCAGCGGTTACCGGGACAGGGGGCTGACCGGGGAGCTGTTTTTT.

The CDR3 DNA reads TGTGCCAGCAGTAATAGCCAAGAGACCCAGTACTTC. Encoded protein: CASSNSQETQYF. The chain couples TRBV12-3 or TRBV12-4 to TRBJ2-5; the D is unclear. V lost 5 bases and J lost 1, with 5 bases in between. The CDR3 length is 12 residues.